This TCR beta chain was sequenced for a study of beta chain features in type 1 diabetes. V lost 3 bases to trimming and J lost 4 bases; unmatched junction nucleotides: 11. Looked up from germline, CDR1 is SEHNR and CDR2 is FQNEAQ (reference sequence). The CDR3 is made up of 18 amino acids. All of the isolated RNA was reverse transcribed, so expressed TCRB transcripts were sequenced. Profiled with immunoSEQ multiplex PCR; TCRdb holds only in-frame clones, not every one. Of 810,000 or so clones listed, 15% to 20% are singletons. Study-wide findings and caveats: For Type 1 diabetes patients, all four CD4+ subsets carried TCRB CDR3s that were moderately but significantly shorter.

For this clone: Its antigen is unidentified.

The sequenced sample was naive CD4+ T cells from blood. This chain uses TRBV7-9 with TRBJ1-4; 10 nucleotides agree with TRBD1. This TCR was sampled from a woman younger than 30 in good health. The CDR3 coding sequence is TGTGCCAGCAGCTTGAAGGGACAGGGGTCCCGCCGTAATGAAAAACTGTTTTTT. Translation: CASSLKGQGSRRNEKLFF.